The 21 T cell receptor beta chains below were found in one sample sequenced in a study of T cells in Graves' hyperthyroidism and ophthalmopathy. TCR beta CDR3 sequences were amplified from RNA transcripts. Primed by the HTBI set, a first-round RT-PCR was run on the TCR CDR3. Using its own MiXCR run on the multiplex PCR reads, TCRdb lists one record per CDR3 protein. The data contain fewer than 700,000 distinct CDR3 sequences, 17% of them singletons. What was sequenced was blood. These receptors came from a woman aged 18 to 35 with Graves' ophthalmopathy.

At least ten counts were recorded for this clonotype. The J gene is TRBJ2-3, the V gene TRBV6-4; 11 bases line up with TRBD2. CDR1 and CDR2 from the germline V gene are MRHNA and SNTAGT. Germline trimming cut 2 bases from V and 0 bases from J; bases unmatched to any gene: 1. The CDR3 has 16 residues. The CDR3 DNA sequence: TGTGCCAGCAGTGACGCTAGCGGGGGGAGCACAGATACGCAGTATTTT. Encoded protein: CASSDASGGSTDTQYF.

This chain links TRBV9 with TRBJ2-2, with D uncertain. V dropped 0 bases and J dropped 6 bases, with 6 bases sitting between them. Germline CDR1 and CDR2: SGDLS and YYNGEE. CDR3 length: 13 amino acids. In DNA form, the CDR3 reads TGTGCCAGCAGCGTAGTGACGGCCGGGGAGCTGTTTTTT. This sequence encodes CASSVVTAGELFF.

The chain couples TRBV4-1 to TRBJ2-7; D is ambiguous. Germline lookup yields CDR1 MGHRA and CDR2 YSYEKL. The CDR3 loop spans 15 amino acids. Trimming cost V 6 bases and J 0 bases, with 15 bases left between them. In nucleotides, the CDR3 is TGCGCCAGCAGGCAAAAGGACCTGAGCTCCTACGAGCAGTACTTC. The encoded protein is CASRQKDLSSYEQYF.

The CDR3 DNA sequence: TGTGCCAGCAGTTTATGGGATCGGGAGACCCAGTACTTC. This gives the protein CASSLWDRETQYF. The genes are TRBV27 and TRBJ2-5; D is ambiguous. This CDR3 spans 13 amino acids. Germline values: CDR1 MNHEY, CDR2 SMNVEV (reference sequence). Trimming pared 1 base from V and 5 bases from J, leaving 8 bases between.

CDR3 sequence (DNA): TGCGCCAGCCGTGGGACAGCATCTGGAAACACCATATATTTT. It is translated as CASRGTASGNTIYF. The chain has TRBV10-2 and TRBJ1-3; 7 nucleotides match TRBD1. The ends lost 8 bases at V and 1 base at J; junction bases unmatched: 5. Germline-derived CDR1 and CDR2 are WSHSY and SAAADI. The CDR3 has 14 amino acids.

V usage is TRBV14 and J usage is TRBJ1-1; D not certain. Germline V gene sequence: CDR1 SGHDN, CDR2 FVKESK. CDR3 size: 15 residues. V lost 1 base and J lost 5, with 14 bases in between. Here the CDR3 reads CASSQVPSPGTEAFF. CDR3 bases: TGTGCCAGCAGCCAAGTCCCCTCCCCGGGGACTGAAGCTTTCTTT.

The V and J genes are TRBV14 and TRBJ2-1; 7 positions agree with TRBD1. Germline CDR1 and CDR2: SGHDN and FVKESK. J lost 6 bases, V lost 0 bases, and 5 bases had no gene match. This CDR3 spans 15 amino acids. This CDR3 reads CASSQEGDRLNEQFF. The DNA of the CDR3 is TGTGCCAGCAGCCAAGAGGGGGACAGACTCAATGAGCAGTTCTTC.

This clonotype has a count of ten or more. This chain uses TRBV6-2 or TRBV6-3 with TRBJ2-1, with a tentative D call TRBD1 (6 bases). The CDR3 sequence is 13 residues long. Germline assignment: CDR1 MNHEY and CDR2 SVGEGT. V was pared by 6 bases and J by 10 bases, with 16 bases between. The CDR3 nucleotides are TGTGCCAGCAGGGCCCAGGGGTTAGGCGAGCAGTTCTTC. It encodes CASRAQGLGEQFF.

A remark on this clonotype: It may be a read error: a sequence one base away is much more abundant. The V gene is TRBV20-1, the J gene TRBJ2-7; unclear D gene. Germline assignment: CDR1 DFQATT and CDR2 SNEGSKA (reference sequence). This CDR3 contains 14 residues. CDR3 protein: CSPSPGGSSYGQYF. DNA of the CDR3: TGCAGCCCGAGCCCTGGCGGAAGCTCCTACGGGCAGTACTTC.

This clonotype was counted ten times or more. For the CDR3, the DNA is TGTGCCAGCAGTGTCACGCTTCCTGGACAGGGTATCACCTACGAGCAGTACTTC. It specifies CASSVTLPGQGITYEQYF. The chain carries TRBV6-1 and TRBJ2-7; 8 bases are shared with TRBD1. V shed 4 bases and J 2 bases; nucleotides not matched to a gene: 16. The V gene's germline CDR1 is MNHNS and CDR2 SASEGT. This CDR3 is 18 amino acids long.

The chain uses TRBV6-4 and TRBJ2-1; D is uncertain. In germline, CDR1 is MRHNA, CDR2 SNTAGT. CDR3 size: 15 residues. V shed 5 bases and J shed 4 bases, with 15 bases lying between them. This CDR3 reads CASSRLLGLYNEQFF. CDR3 in DNA: TGTGCCAGCAGTCGACTCCTGGGTCTATACAATGAGCAGTTCTTC.

This clonotype was seen ten or more times. V is TRBV11-3 and J is TRBJ1-1; weak D call: TRBD1 (5 bases). This CDR3 contains 13 residues. V gave up 3 bases and J gave up 3 bases, with 8 bases separating them. Looked up from germline, CDR1 is SGHNT and CDR2 is YENEEA. The CDR3 is CASSFTGDTEAFF. In nucleotides, the CDR3 is TGTGCCAGCAGCTTTACGGGGGACACTGAAGCTTTCTTT.

Concerning this clonotype: The junction departs from the called germline gene at one end, perhaps through a read error. The V and J genes are TRBV5-1 and TRBJ1-5, with 10 nucleotides matching TRBD1. The germline V gene has CDR1 SGHRS and CDR2 YFSETQ. This CDR3 is 15 amino acids long. The CDR3 reads CASSATGGINRPQHF. The CDR3 DNA reads TGCGCCAGCAGTGCGACAGGGGGCATCAATCGGCCCCAGCATTTT.

Ten or more counts support this clonotype. V is TRBV30 and J is TRBJ2-3; TRBD2 aligns across 8 bases. Germline assignment: CDR1 GTSNPN and CDR2 SVGIG (reference sequence). There are 15 residues in the CDR3. Germline trimming cut 5 bases from V and 0 bases from J; bases unmatched to any gene: 7. The CDR3 protein is CAWVNRLASTDTQYF. For the CDR3, the DNA is TGTGCCTGGGTAAACCGACTAGCGAGCACAGATACGCAGTATTTT.

J is TRBJ2-3 and V is TRBV24-1; TRBD2 might be the D (6 bases). V was shortened by 3 bases and J by 5 bases, with 14 bases between the two germline ends. The germline CDR1 and CDR2 sequences are KGHDR and SFDVKD. This CDR3 is 15 amino acids long. This chain's CDR3 is CATSDEPGLRDTQYF. The CDR3, as DNA: TGTGCCACCAGTGATGAACCGGGACTCCGAGATACGCAGTATTTT.

The V call is TRBV3-1, the J call TRBJ1-1; D remains ambiguous. This CDR3 region has 14 residues. V was cut by 2 bases and J by 3 bases, with 10 bases left in between. CDR1 and CDR2 from the germline V gene are LGHDT and YNNKEL (reference sequence). CDR3 sequence reads: CASSQSREHTEAFF. CDR3 coding DNA: TGTGCCAGCAGCCAATCTAGGGAGCACACTGAAGCTTTCTTT.

The V gene is TRBV7-9, the J gene TRBJ1-1, with D perhaps matching TRBD1 (6 bases). Trimming shortened V by 5 bases and J by 3 bases, and 22 bases separated the two germline ends. Germline CDR1 reads SEHNR; CDR2 reads FQNEAQ (reference sequence). The CDR3 sequence is 17 residues long. CDR3 DNA sequence: TGTGCCAGCAGCCAACCACAGGGACGGGGATGGGACACTGAAGCTTTCTTT. This gives the protein CASSQPQGRGWDTEAFF.

Remarks on this clonotype: A read error may produce the germline difference seen at one junction end. The gene calls are TRBV5-6 and TRBJ1-2; weak D call: TRBD1 (6 bases). CDR1 SGHDT and CDR2 YYEEEE come from the germline V gene. The CDR3 covers 15 residues. The DNA for the CDR3 is TGTGCCGGCAGCCCATGGGGGGCGAGTCACTATGGCTACACCTTC. This translates into CAGSPWGASHYGYTF.

V is TRBV5-1 and J is TRBJ2-5; 8 nucleotides match TRBD2. V dropped 2 bases and J dropped 2; count of bases not matched to a gene: 2. CDR1 is SGHRS, CDR2 YFSETQ, per germline. This CDR3 is built from 14 residues. This CDR3 is CASSFGGGQETQYF. In DNA, the CDR3 is TGCGCCAGCAGCTTTGGCGGGGGGCAAGAGACCCAGTACTTC.

This clonotype has a count of ten or more. CDR3 in amino acids: CASSPLSTDTQYF. DNA for the CDR3: TGCGCCAGCAGCCCTCTGAGCACAGATACGCAGTATTTT. The V and J genes are TRBV5-1 and TRBJ2-3; D is unclear. The V and J ends lost 4 bases and 0 bases respectively, with 6 bases between them. The CDR3 spans 13 residues. Germline V gene lookup returns CDR1 SGHRS and CDR2 YFSETQ.

This clonotype was counted ten times or more. This chain connects TRBV2 to TRBJ1-5; D unclear. With 1 base removed from V and 0 bases from J, the gap between germline ends came to 7 bases. CDR1 is SNHLY, CDR2 FYNNEI, per germline. The CDR3 spans 15 residues. This CDR3 reads CASSEVGYSNQPQHF. The CDR3 bases are TGTGCCAGCAGTGAAGTTGGGTATAGCAATCAGCCCCAGCATTTT. The full variable domain, rest sourced from reference TRBV2 and TRBJ1-5, is EPEVTQTPSHQVTQMGQEVILRCVPISNHLYFYWYRQILGQKVEFLVSFYNNEISEKSEIFDDQFSVERPDGSNFTLKIRSTKLEDSAMYFCASSEVGYSNQPQHFGDGTRLSIL.